This T cell receptor (beta chain) was documented in a study of T cells in Graves' hyperthyroidism and ophthalmopathy. This clonotype was recorded at least ten times. With a duration under 2 months, the hyperthyroidism was newly diagnosed in patients aged 18 to 65. Diagnosing involved the use of clinical symptoms, serum thyroxine and TRAb, thyroid ultrasound and orbital computed tomography. PBMCs were sourced from around 10 ml fresh peripheral blood. The CDR3 spans 15 residues. V was pared by 4 bases and J by 6 bases, with 19 bases between. Germline V gene data show CDR1 as SGDLS and CDR2 as YYNGEE. Amplified TCR beta CDR3 regions came from RNA transcripts. A set of HTBI primers served as the primers for a first-round RT-PCR of the TCR CDR3. TCRdb reanalysed the multiplex PCR reads using MiXCR and keeps one entry per CDR3 protein. The data show under 350,000 distinct CDR3 sequences, roughly 20% seen once.

This chain joins TRBV9 and TRBJ1-2, with D perhaps TRBD1 (6 bases). This sequence originates from a woman in her fifties or sixties with Graves' hyperthyroidism. Sample: blood. The CDR3 DNA reads as TGTGCCAGCAGCTCTGGACAGTATAGTATTGATGGCTACACCTTC. Protein: CASSSGQYSIDGYTF.